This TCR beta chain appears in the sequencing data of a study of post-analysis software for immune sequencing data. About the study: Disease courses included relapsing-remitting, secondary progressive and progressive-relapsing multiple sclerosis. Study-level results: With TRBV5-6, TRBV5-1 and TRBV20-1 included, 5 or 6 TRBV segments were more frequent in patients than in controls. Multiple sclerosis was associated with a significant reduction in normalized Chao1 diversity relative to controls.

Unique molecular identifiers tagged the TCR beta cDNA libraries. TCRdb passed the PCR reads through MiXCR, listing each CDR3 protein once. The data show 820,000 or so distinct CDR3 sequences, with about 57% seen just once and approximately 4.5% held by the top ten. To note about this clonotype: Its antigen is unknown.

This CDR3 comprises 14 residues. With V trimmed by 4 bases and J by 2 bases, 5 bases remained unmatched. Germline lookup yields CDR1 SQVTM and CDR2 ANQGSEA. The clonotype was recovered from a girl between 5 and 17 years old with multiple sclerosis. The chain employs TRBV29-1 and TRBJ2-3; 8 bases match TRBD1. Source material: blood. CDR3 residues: CSVAGQGHTDTQYF. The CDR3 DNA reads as TGCAGCGTTGCTGGACAGGGACACACAGATACGCAGTATTTT.